The 5 T cell receptor beta chains given below trace back to one sample, sequenced in a study of blood T cell repertoires in COVID-19 (dated by TCRdb to 2020 to 2022). The method was the immunoSEQ multiplex PCR assay. TCRdb stores this immuneACCESS table with in-frame sequences only. Part of the clones is absent; in the studies checked, under half of the shortfall reflects unresolved V genes, and no reason is known for the rest. For this sample the table gives about 42,000 clones, of which under 85% were detected only once. Approximately 30% of the sample is in the top ten clones. The specimen was peripheral blood. These receptors were obtained from a woman older than 75 with acute or convalescent COVID-19.

The chain uses TRBV28 and TRBJ1-2; unclear D gene. Deletions cut 5 bases from V and 8 bases from J, with 15 bases between. This CDR3 has 13 residues. Germline V gene sequence: CDR1 MDHEN, CDR2 SYDVKM. CDR3 in amino acids: CASSVRTPRGYTF. The CDR3 DNA reads TGTGCCAGCAGTGTCCGGACTCCGAGGGGCTACACCTTC.

V and J are TRBV2 and TRBJ2-7; D possibly corresponds to TRBD2 (6 bases). Trimming shortened V by 7 bases and J by 0 bases, and 13 bases separated the two germline ends. CDR3 length equals 14 residues. Germline V gene sequence: CDR1 SNHLY, CDR2 FYNNEI. CDR3 protein: CASKEGDRSYEQYF. CDR3 nucleotide sequence: TGTGCCAGCAAGGAGGGCGATCGCTCCTACGAGCAGTACTTC.

This clone was observed a handful of times. The chain is built from TRBV6-2 or TRBV6-3 and TRBJ2-7; D is undetermined. With 6 bases removed from V and 3 bases from J, the gap between germline ends came to 15 bases. Germline V CDR1 and CDR2: MNHEY, SVGEGT. CDR3 length: 14 amino acids. This chain's CDR3 is CASSSWPRNYEQYF. CDR3 coding DNA: TGTGCCAGCAGCTCTTGGCCCCGCAACTACGAGCAGTACTTC.

The chain carries TRBV4-1 and TRBJ2-7; 7 nucleotides agree with TRBD2. The germline V gene has CDR1 MGHRA and CDR2 YSYEKL. Unmatched junction bases numbered 6, after V lost 2 bases and J lost 2 bases. This CDR3 region has 15 residues. The CDR3 region is CASSQRGLETYEQYF. The CDR3 bases are TGCGCCAGCAGCCAAAGAGGACTAGAGACCTACGAGCAGTACTTC.

The chain uses TRBV15 and TRBJ2-1; the match to TRBD2 covers 10 bases. CDR3 size: 17 residues. Germline V CDR1 and CDR2: LNHNV, YYDKDF (reference sequence). J gave up 7 bases and V 0 bases, and 9 bases lay outside the gene matches. DNA for the CDR3: TGTGCCACCAGCAGAGATCCGGCTAGCGGGAGAGGGAATGAGCAGTTCTTC. It is translated as CATSRDPASGRGNEQFF.